This T cell receptor (beta chain) was recovered during a study of early T cells in non-severe SARS-CoV-2 infection. TCRdb called the 5' RACE reads again in MiXCR, with one record for every CDR3 protein. This sample has approximately 50,000 distinct CDR3 sequences, with less than 9.5% found just once. CDR3 length: 18 amino acids. Germline values: CDR1 SGHRS, CDR2 YFSETQ. V shed 4 bases, J shed 1 base, and the junction held 11 bases outside the gene matches. This clonotype showed up many times. This clonotype originated in an adult who was a healthcare worker with PCR-confirmed SARS-CoV-2 infection or an uninfected control (not recorded which). The sample consisted of whole blood. This chain links TRBV5-1 with TRBJ2-3, with TRBD1 matching over 11 bases. CDR3 loop: CASSPGTGGGWGTDTQYF. CDR3 in DNA: TGCGCCAGCAGCCCCGGGACAGGGGGTGGATGGGGCACAGATACGCAGTATTTT.